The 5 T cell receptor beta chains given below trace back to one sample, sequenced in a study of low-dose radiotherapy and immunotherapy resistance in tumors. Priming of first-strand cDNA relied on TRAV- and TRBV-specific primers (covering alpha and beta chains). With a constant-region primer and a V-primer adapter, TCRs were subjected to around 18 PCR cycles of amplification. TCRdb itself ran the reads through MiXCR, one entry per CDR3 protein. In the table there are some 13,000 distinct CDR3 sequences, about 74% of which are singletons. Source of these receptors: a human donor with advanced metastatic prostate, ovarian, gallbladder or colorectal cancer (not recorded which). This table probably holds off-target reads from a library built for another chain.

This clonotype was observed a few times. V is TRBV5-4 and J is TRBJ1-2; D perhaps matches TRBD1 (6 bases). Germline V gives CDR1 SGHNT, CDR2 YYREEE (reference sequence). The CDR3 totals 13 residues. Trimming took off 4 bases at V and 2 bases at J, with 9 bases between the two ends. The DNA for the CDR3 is TGTGCCAGCAGCCAGGGACAAAACTATGGCTACACCTTC. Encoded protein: CASSQGQNYGYTF. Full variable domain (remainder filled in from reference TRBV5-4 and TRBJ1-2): ETGVTQSPTHLIKTRGQQVTLRCSSQSGHNTVSWYQQALGQGPQFIFQYYREEENGRGNFPPRFSGLQFPNYSSELNVNALELDDSALYLCASSQGQNYGYTFGSGTRLTVV.

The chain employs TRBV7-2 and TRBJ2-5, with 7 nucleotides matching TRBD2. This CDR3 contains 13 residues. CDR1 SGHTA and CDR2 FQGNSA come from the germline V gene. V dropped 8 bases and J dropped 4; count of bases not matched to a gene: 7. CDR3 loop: CASSRGGGETQYF. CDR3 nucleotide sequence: TGTGCCAGCTCGAGGGGCGGGGGAGAGACCCAGTACTTC.

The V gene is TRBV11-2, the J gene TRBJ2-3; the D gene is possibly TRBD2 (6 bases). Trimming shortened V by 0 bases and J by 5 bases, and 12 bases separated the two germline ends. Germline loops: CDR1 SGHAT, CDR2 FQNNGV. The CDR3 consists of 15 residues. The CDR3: CASSLDPGAQDTQYF. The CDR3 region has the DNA TGTGCCAGCAGCTTAGATCCGGGAGCGCAAGATACGCAGTATTTT.

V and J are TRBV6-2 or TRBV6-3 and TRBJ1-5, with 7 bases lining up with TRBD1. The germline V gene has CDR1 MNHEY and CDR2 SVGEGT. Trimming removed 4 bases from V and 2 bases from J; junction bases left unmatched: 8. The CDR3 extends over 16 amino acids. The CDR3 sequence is CASSSQGGSGNQPQHF. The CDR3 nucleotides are TGTGCCAGCAGTTCCCAGGGGGGGTCGGGCAATCAGCCCCAGCATTTT.

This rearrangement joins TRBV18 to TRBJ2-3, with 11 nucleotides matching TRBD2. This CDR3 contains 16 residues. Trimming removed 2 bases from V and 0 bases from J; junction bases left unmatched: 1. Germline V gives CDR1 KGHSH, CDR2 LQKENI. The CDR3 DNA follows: TGTGCCAGCTCACCAAGACTAGCGGGAAGCACAGATACGCAGTATTTT. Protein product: CASSPRLAGSTDTQYF. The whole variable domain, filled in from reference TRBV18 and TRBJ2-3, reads NAGVMQNPRHLVRRRGQEARLRCSPMKGHSHVYWYRQLPEEGLKFMVYLQKENIIDESGMPKERFSAEFPKEGPSILRIQQVVRGDSAAYFCASSPRLAGSTDTQYFGPGTRLTVL.